Below are 16 T cell receptor beta chains sequenced from a single sample in a study of OX40 agonist ivuxolimab in advanced cancers. Profiled with immunoSEQ multiplex PCR; TCRdb holds only in-frame clones, not every one. The sample shows roughly 48,000 clones, 83% of them seen only once. The source material was CD4+ or CD8+ T cells sorted from blood, sampled in a trial of the OX40 agonist ivuxolimab. The receptors were gathered from an adult with an advanced solid tumor such as melanoma, head and neck, liver or kidney cancer.

The chain combines TRBV21-1 with TRBJ1-1. TRBV21-1 is marked as a pseudogene. This CDR3 has 13 amino acids. CDR3 DNA sequence: TGTGCCAGCAGCTACCCTGGGGGGGGTGAAGCTTTCTTT. Protein: CASSYPGGGEAFF.

This chain joins TRBV13 and TRBJ1-2; D perhaps matches TRBD1 (5 bases). The germline V gene has CDR1 PRHDT and CDR2 FYEKMQ (reference sequence). CDR3 length equals 14 residues. The ends were cut back, 3 bases at V and 3 bases at J, with 11 bases in the middle. Here the CDR3 DNA reads TGTGCCAGCAGCTTGCGGGGGGTTGACTATGGCTACACCTTC. Amino acids: CASSLRGVDYGYTF. Based on the CDR3 plus reference TRBV13 and TRBJ1-2, the full variable domain is AAGVIQSPRHLIKEKRETATLKCYPIPRHDTVYWYQQGPGQDPQFLISFYEKMQSDKGSIPDRFSAQQFSDYHSELNMSSLELGDSALYFCASSLRGVDYGYTFGSGTRLTVV.

The rearrangement links TRBV7-3 to TRBJ2-5; D is ambiguous. Trimming removed 1 base at V and 2 bases at J, with 8 bases between. The CDR3 extends over 14 amino acids. Germline V gene sequence: CDR1 SGHTA, CDR2 FQGTGA. CDR3 nucleotides: TGTGCCAGCAGCTTAATGGGTCAGCAAGAGACCCAGTACTTC. This codes for CASSLMGQQETQYF.

The genes are TRBV30 and TRBJ1-3; unclear D gene. Germline CDR1 GTSNPN, CDR2 SVGIG (reference sequence). This CDR3 spans 14 amino acids. Trimming removed 3 bases from V and 4 bases from J, with 13 bases in between. This CDR3 reads CAWRQTRPGNTIYF. The CDR3 nucleotides are TGTGCCTGGAGACAGACAAGACCAGGAAACACCATATATTTT.

The chain uses TRBV5-1 and TRBJ2-1; unclear D gene. With 1 base removed from V and 0 bases from J, the gap between germline ends came to 11 bases. The CDR3 runs to 16 residues. Germline assignment: CDR1 SGHRS and CDR2 YFSETQ. DNA for the CDR3: TGCGCCAGCAGCTTGACGGTGAGGAGCTCCTACAATGAGCAGTTCTTC. The encoded protein is CASSLTVRSSYNEQFF.

The chain uses TRBV15 and TRBJ2-4, with 9 bases identical to TRBD1. The V and J ends lost 0 bases and 2 bases, in that order; junction bases with no gene match: 5. Germline CDR1 is LNHNV and CDR2 is YYDKDF (reference sequence). There are 17 residues in the CDR3. For the CDR3, the DNA is TGTGCCACCAGCAGAGAATGGGACAGGGTGACCAAAAACATTCAGTACTTC. This codes for CATSREWDRVTKNIQYF.

This clone came up a few times. This chain connects TRBV4-1 to TRBJ1-2; D is possibly TRBD1 (5 bases). Germline V lookup: CDR1 MGHRA, CDR2 YSYEKL. V was trimmed by 3 bases and J by 5 bases, leaving 19 bases between them. The CDR3 runs 16 residues. The DNA of the CDR3 is TGCGCCAGCAGCCAGCTTCTTAGGGCCCCAGGGTATGGCTACACCTTC. Translation: CASSQLLRAPGYGYTF.

The chain carries TRBV6-1 and TRBJ1-5; 8 bases line up with TRBD1. Trimming took 6 bases from V and 6 from J; bases not matched to a gene: 10. Germline CDR1 is MNHNS and CDR2 is SASEGT. CDR3 length: 15 amino acids. CDR3 loop: CASSSGTGRGQPQHF. CDR3 DNA: TGTGCCAGCAGCTCAGGGACAGGCCGGGGTCAGCCCCAGCATTTT.

CDR3 in amino acids: CASSAVDTQFYEQYF. The CDR3 DNA reads TGCGCCAGCAGCGCCGTGGACACCCAGTTCTACGAGCAGTACTTC. The rearrangement links TRBV5-1 to TRBJ2-5; a possible D gene is TRBD1 (5 bases). The tail of the sequence fits TRBJ2-7 better, so the J call may be wrong. Germline CDR1 and CDR2: SGHRS and YFSETQ. The CDR3 covers 15 residues.

The chain couples TRBV11-3 to TRBJ1-3; D is undetermined. Trimming stripped 5 bases from V and 4 bases from J, with 9 bases between. CDR3 length: 13 residues. The germline gives CDR1 SGHNT, CDR2 YENEEA. CDR3 DNA: TGTGCCAGCAGCCCTTGGCCGGGAAACACCATATATTTT. This sequence encodes CASSPWPGNTIYF.

The chain combines TRBV19 with TRBJ1-5; TRBD1 agrees at 8 bases. Trimming took 5 bases from V and 5 from J; bases not matched to a gene: 5. The CDR3 is 14 residues long. Germline V gives CDR1 LNHDA, CDR2 SQIVND (reference sequence). Here the CDR3 DNA reads TGTGCCAGTAGTCCTGGACAGGGCCATCAGCCCCAGCATTTT. Translating it yields CASSPGQGHQPQHF.

The chain carries TRBV11-2 and TRBJ2-7; D is unresolved. The CDR3 runs 14 residues. V lost 2 bases and J 1 base, leaving 9 bases between the germline ends. Germline V gene sequence: CDR1 SGHAT, CDR2 FQNNGV. The CDR3 nucleotides read TGTGCCAGCAGCTTACGCGAAGGGTCCTACGAGCAGTACTTC. Translated: CASSLREGSYEQYF.

The chain uses TRBV29-1 and TRBJ2-5, with no clear D. CDR3 length: 13 residues. Germline V gene lookup returns CDR1 SQVTM and CDR2 ANQGSEA. Trimming took off 4 bases at V and 4 bases at J, with 13 bases between the two ends. This CDR3 reads CSVGANLGETQYF. Here the CDR3 DNA reads TGCAGCGTTGGGGCTAATCTGGGAGAGACCCAGTACTTC.

The chain recombines TRBV29-1 with TRBJ2-1; 8 bases map to TRBD2. This CDR3 region has 13 residues. Trimming removed 7 bases from V and 5 bases from J; junction bases left unmatched: 7. Germline V gives CDR1 SQVTM, CDR2 ANQGSEA. The CDR3 is CSASPGGDNEQFF. As DNA, the CDR3 is TGCAGCGCCTCCCCGGGGGGGGACAATGAGCAGTTCTTC.

The V gene is TRBV7-3, the J gene TRBJ2-5; a possible D gene is TRBD1 (6 bases). The CDR3 spans 15 residues. V was clipped by 4 bases and J by 1 base, with 13 bases between them. Germline V CDR1 and CDR2: SGHTA, FQGTGA. The CDR3 loop is CASSSNPRGQETQYF. In DNA, the CDR3 is TGTGCCAGCAGCTCGAACCCCAGGGGCCAAGAGACCCAGTACTTC. Using reference TRBV7-3 and TRBJ2-5 for the parts outside the CDR3, the full variable domain is GAGVSQTPSNKVTEKGKYVELRCDPISGHTALYWYRQSLGQGPEFLIYFQGTGAADDSGLPNDRFFAVRPEGSVSTLKIQRTERGDSAVYLCASSSNPRGQETQYFGPGTRLLVL.

The chain recombines TRBV7-2 with TRBJ1-5; a possible D gene is TRBD1 (5 bases). Per germline, CDR1 SGHTA and CDR2 FQGNSA. This CDR3 spans 19 amino acids. V shed 1 base and J shed 10 bases, with 29 bases lying between them. The CDR3 coding sequence is TGTGCCAGCAGCTTAGGCCCAGGGTTGGAGGAGGACCTAAAGGGTCCCCAGCATTTT. It is translated as CASSLGPGLEEDLKGPQHF.